This is a list of T cell receptor beta chains from one sample in a study of vaccination and CD4 T cells after COVID-19. TCRdb reprocessed the PCR reads with MiXCR, giving one entry per CDR3 protein. The sample contains 15,000 to 20,000 distinct CDR3 sequences, 55% to 75% of which appear only once. The antigens these receptors bind are not known. The sample comprised CD4+ T cells from blood, cultured in vitro. Receptor source: a human donor who had recovered from COVID-19. Each CDR3 is given without its conserved first and last residue.

j_call v_call cdr3_aa
TRBJ2-7 TRBV24-1 ATSDSQGWFNEQY
TRBJ1-2 TRBV19 ASSIVTGGRGLNYGYT
TRBJ1-1 TRBV7-8 ASSPGRKNTEAF
TRBJ1-5 TRBV10-3 AIRAASNQPQH
TRBJ2-4 TRBV6-2/TRBV6-3 ASTDRGLAKNIQY
TRBJ1-5 TRBV7-2 ASSLTRQPQH
TRBJ2-7 TRBV15 ATSRDKASSYEQY
TRBJ1-5 TRBV2 ASSEATYSNQPQH
TRBJ2-6 TRBV7-3 ASSLTSLRAGANVLT
TRBJ2-1 TRBV14 ASSTRTSGFQEQF
TRBJ1-6 TRBV27 ASSLLNNSPLH
TRBJ2-7 TRBV20-1 SAGTGGSYEQY
TRBJ1-1 TRBV20-1 SARDRGQGNTEAF
TRBJ1-1 TRBV7-9 ASSPPGWQQNTEAF
TRBJ2-3 TRBV7-2 ASSLGGQGTDTQY
TRBJ2-7 TRBV21-1 ASSELGQGVPRSEQY
TRBJ1-2 TRBV11-1 ASNDIGRVGGYT
TRBJ1-1 TRBV11-2 ASSLLTGDTEAF
TRBJ1-5 TRBV6-1 ASSVSDRGLWQPQH
TRBJ1-3 TRBV20-1 SAREIRGGGNTIY
TRBJ2-1 TRBV11-2 ASSLGLTDEQF
TRBJ1-2 TRBV27 ASLGRGRGEGYT
TRBJ1-5 TRBV19 ASSVDSDQPQH
TRBJ1-2 TRBV24-1 ATSDSIDYGYT
TRBJ2-2 TRBV12-3/TRBV12-4 TSTPVNTGELF
TRBJ1-5 TRBV20-1 SASKWQGSDQPQH
TRBJ1-2 TRBV20-1 SARVQGRNYGYT
TRBJ1-1 TRBV5-1 ASSLNRGLYTEAF
TRBJ1-2 TRBV6-2/TRBV6-3 ASVASYGYT
TRBJ2-2 TRBV11-3 ASSSGVPNTGELF
TRBJ2-1 TRBV7-9 ASSSRLLRQGGNEQF
TRBJ1-4 TRBV6-1 ASSPGGSWEKLF
TRBJ1-2 TRBV5-1 ASSLVSDSYGYT
TRBJ1-1 TRBV27 ASSFREANTEAF
TRBJ1-5 TRBV5-1 ASSLEGNGNQPQH
TRBJ2-5 TRBV7-6 ASSLGWETQY
TRBJ1-1 TRBV5-1 ASSLGSGEAF
TRBJ1-2 TRBV28 ASSFTPGARGGYT
TRBJ2-3 TRBV6-1 ASNGLAGSEDTQY
TRBJ2-3 TRBV7-9 ASSPQGEEDTQY
TRBJ1-1 TRBV6-5 ASSYSRGQEAF
TRBJ1-1 TRBV2 ASSERSGNTEAF
TRBJ1-6 TRBV27 ASSIMTGVRAALH
TRBJ1-2 TRBV20-1 SAEQGVGGYT
TRBJ1-6 TRBV20-1 SARDQGAWGSPLH
TRBJ2-5 TRBV5-1 ASSWGLQETQY
TRBJ1-4 TRBV20-1 SAREREKLF
TRBJ2-7 TRBV6-2/TRBV6-3 ASSGNRVNEQY
TRBJ1-1 TRBV20-1 SARVRWGNTEAF